This record concerns one T cell receptor beta chain sequence. Which antigen it targets is not known. Qualities for individual bases were not recorded, and no much larger clone is one base off. The data originate from a study of blood T cells in healthy people across ages (dated by TCRdb to about 2015). For context, the study as a whole: In model experiments, roughly one uniquely barcoded TCR beta cDNA molecule per two T cells was captured by template switching. The study analyzed two additional independent replicas of 1 million unique cDNA reads from the same blood draw for two donors, one aged 18 to 29 and one aged 80 or older. To track age-related changes in TCR beta repertoire diversity, the study relied on deep sequencing normalized with unique cDNA molecular identifiers. Donors of different ages were randomly distributed across sequencing lanes to avoid experimental bias. Donors were grouped into four age groups: young (average roughly 17 years), middle-aged (roughly 38), aged (roughly 67) and long-lived (approximately 78).

Libraries were prepared through 5' RACE. The run used an Illumina HiSeq 2500. The second PCR ran for roughly 6 to 11 cycles and used a J-beta primer mix along with a sample-barcoded 5' primer. A template-switch 5' adaptor carrying 12 random nucleotides introduced a unique molecular identifier onto each TCR beta cDNA molecule. At least 2.5 million CDR3-containing paired-end reads were obtained from each sample. The Mint cDNA synthesis kit, primed by a TRBC-specific oligonucleotide, was used to synthesize first-strand cDNA from all RNA. All cDNA was treated with uracil-DNA glycosylase and then went through a first 18-cycle PCR with the universal primers M1SS and BC2_uni_R. Per the authors' processing: For normalization, 1 million high-quality reads were randomly selected from each sample, with every read carrying a distinct molecular identifier. Reads sharing molecular identifiers were discarded rather than binned into consensus sequences. MiTCR, run with a Q25 quality threshold and the strictest error-elimination algorithm, handled CDR3 identification, clonotype clustering and error correction. Lower-bound total TCR beta diversity was estimated with a nonparametric unseen species model using Euler transformation. TCRdb trimmed public reads at Q25 via fastp, called clones via MiXCR and kept in-frame beta chains. When rows share a CDR3 protein, they turn into one entry using the most common DNA and genes. These V and J calls are TCRdb output, not the study's own analysis. Here the sample has some 710,000 distinct CDR3 sequences; 35% to 60% occur a single time. The ten most abundant clones make up roughly 18% of the sample.

The donors were roughly 39 Caucasian individuals from Russia, aged roughly 6 to 90 years, who were systemically healthy. Each donor gave ten milliliters of peripheral blood, collected into EDTA-treated Vacutainer tubes. PBMCs were isolated by Ficoll-Paque density-gradient centrifugation, with at least 7 million obtained per sample. Total RNA, at least 5 micrograms per sample, was extracted from PBMCs with Trizol reagent. Naive CD45RAhigh/CD27high T cell percentages were measured by flow cytometry on a PBMC aliquot from every donor. Summary of the overall study and its limitations: Conclusive comparison of naive and antigen-experienced compartments was prevented by the profiling of bulk unsorted PBMCs. Observed TCR beta diversity per million T cells fell roughly linearly with age, and a significant reduction was already apparent by age around 36. The CMV infection status of donors was not known, potentially confounding age-related changes in expanded clonotypes. There was a strong correlation between observed TCR beta diversity and the percentage of naive T cells measured by flow cytometry. Total diversity estimates from one million sequenced T cells were considered lower bounds and underestimates. Compared with the aged group, the long-lived group had more naive CD4+ T cells, fewer expanded clones and increased TCR diversity, a pattern suggesting age selection.

V and J are truncated by 4 bases and 5 bases respectively, leaving an intervening sequence of 10 bases. The germline V gene encodes CDR1 SQVTM and CDR2 ANQGSEA. The CDR3 holds 12 amino acids from the cysteine to the phenylalanine. The kept DNA is CDR3 alone, 36 bases in frame from the first base. Sequenced material: blood. This clonotype originated in a man older than 75 in good health. This receptor chain uses TRBV29-1 and TRBJ2-3; no D gene is confidently identified. The DNA is TGCAGCGTTGGACTGGGCATAGATACGCAGTATTTT. This is translated as CSVGLGIDTQYF.